A selection of T cell receptor beta chains follows, all from one sample in a study of blood T cells in healthy people across ages. TCRdb itself ran the 5' RACE reads through MiXCR, one entry per CDR3 protein. Found here are about 1.5 million distinct CDR3 sequences, about 42% of them singletons; the top ten hold about 4%. Input material: blood. The receptors here all came from a woman in her late teens or twenties in good health. The CDR3 runs from the conserved cysteine through the conserved F or W. A D gene is named only where the DNA matches it firmly. Expanded clones get a size class; other rows say once, few or many, or leave the size out.

d_call: .
clone_size: few
j_call: TRBJ1-1
v_call: TRBV5-5
cdr3_aa: CASSSSGGRAFF
cdr3_nt: TGTGCCAGCAGCTCGAGTGGGGGGCGCGCTTTCTTT

d_call: .
clone_size: few
j_call: TRBJ2-7
v_call: TRBV10-3
cdr3_aa: CAIRGDTPSYEQYF
cdr3_nt: TGTGCCATCAGAGGGGACACTCCGAGCTACGAGCAGTACTTC

d_call: .
clone_size: few
j_call: TRBJ1-1
v_call: TRBV7-9
cdr3_aa: CASSPNPRNTEAFF
cdr3_nt: TGTGCCAGCAGCCCTAATCCCCGTAACACTGAAGCTTTCTTT

d_call: .
clone_size: .
j_call: TRBJ2-1
v_call: TRBV27
cdr3_aa: CASRTTGYYNEQFF
cdr3_nt: TGTGCCAGCAGGACTACAGGGTACTACAATGAGCAGTTCTTC

d_call: TRBD1
clone_size: few
j_call: TRBJ2-3
v_call: TRBV10-3
cdr3_aa: CAISDPGTGSADTQYF
cdr3_nt: TGTGCCATCAGTGATCCCGGGACAGGGTCGGCAGATACGCAGTATTTT

d_call: TRBD1
clone_size: .
j_call: TRBJ2-1
v_call: TRBV3-1
cdr3_aa: CASSQEWGQNEQFF
cdr3_nt: TGTGCCAGCAGCCAAGAATGGGGACAGAATGAGCAGTTCTTC

d_call: .
clone_size: few
j_call: TRBJ2-3
v_call: TRBV14
cdr3_aa: CASSQAGAGDTQYF
cdr3_nt: TGTGCCAGCAGCCAAGCAGGGGCTGGAGATACGCAGTATTTT

d_call: .
clone_size: few
j_call: TRBJ1-2
v_call: TRBV6-1
cdr3_aa: CATSYYGYTF
cdr3_nt: TGTGCCACCAGTTATTATGGCTACACCTTC

d_call: TRBD2
clone_size: .
j_call: TRBJ2-7
v_call: TRBV24-1
cdr3_aa: CATSDFPSGTYNEQYF
cdr3_nt: TGTGCCACCAGTGATTTCCCTAGCGGAACTTACAATGAGCAGTACTTC

d_call: TRBD1
clone_size: .
j_call: TRBJ2-7
v_call: TRBV6-2/TRBV6-3
cdr3_aa: CASSYRGRQGAYEQYF
cdr3_nt: TGTGCCAGCAGTTATCGGGGACGACAGGGGGCCTACGAGCAGTACTTC

d_call: .
clone_size: .
j_call: TRBJ2-1
v_call: TRBV9
cdr3_aa: CASSVAQGGEQFF
cdr3_nt: TGTGCCAGCAGCGTAGCCCAGGGTGGTGAGCAGTTCTTC

d_call: .
clone_size: .
j_call: TRBJ2-1
v_call: TRBV13
cdr3_aa: CASSVDYSNNEQFF
cdr3_nt: TGTGCCAGCAGCGTAGATTACTCAAACAATGAGCAGTTCTTC

d_call: TRBD1
clone_size: few
j_call: TRBJ1-2
v_call: TRBV27
cdr3_aa: CASSSTRGTVTVYGYTF
cdr3_nt: TGTGCCAGCAGCTCCACCCGCGGGACAGTTACAGTCTATGGCTACACCTTC

d_call: .
clone_size: .
j_call: TRBJ2-1
v_call: TRBV6-6
cdr3_aa: CASSYSGGGFYNEQFF
cdr3_nt: TGTGCCAGCAGTTACTCGGGAGGGGGGTTCTACAATGAGCAGTTCTTC

d_call: .
clone_size: few
j_call: TRBJ1-5
v_call: TRBV29-1
cdr3_aa: CSVSGTGNQPQHF
cdr3_nt: TGCAGCGTTTCTGGCACAGGAAATCAGCCCCAGCATTTT

d_call: .
clone_size: many
j_call: TRBJ2-7
v_call: TRBV5-6
cdr3_aa: CASSLWGAIYEQYF
cdr3_nt: TGTGCCAGCAGCTTGTGGGGAGCTATATACGAGCAGTACTTC

d_call: .
clone_size: few
j_call: TRBJ2-7
v_call: TRBV7-2
cdr3_aa: CASSLVGSRVSEQYF
cdr3_nt: TGTGCCAGCAGCTTAGTAGGAAGTAGAGTCAGCGAGCAGTACTTC

d_call: TRBD2
clone_size: .
j_call: TRBJ2-5
v_call: TRBV25-1
cdr3_aa: CASSESASGSQETQYF
cdr3_nt: TGTGCCAGCAGTGAATCCGCTAGCGGGAGCCAAGAGACCCAGTACTTC

d_call: .
clone_size: .
j_call: TRBJ2-7
v_call: TRBV20-1
cdr3_aa: CSARGTASDEQYF
cdr3_nt: TGCAGTGCTAGGGGGACCGCATCCGACGAGCAGTACTTC

d_call: TRBD1
clone_size: .
j_call: TRBJ1-2
v_call: TRBV12-3/TRBV12-4
cdr3_aa: CASSPYPRDRVIYGYTF
cdr3_nt: TGTGCCAGCAGTCCTTACCCACGGGACAGGGTCATCTATGGCTACACCTTC

d_call: .
clone_size: few
j_call: TRBJ1-5
v_call: TRBV6-5
cdr3_aa: CASSNDRSSNQPQHF
cdr3_nt: TGTGCCAGCAGCAACGATAGGAGTAGCAATCAGCCCCAGCATTTT

d_call: .
clone_size: few
j_call: TRBJ2-2
v_call: TRBV12-3/TRBV12-4
cdr3_aa: CASSARTPGPGELFF
cdr3_nt: TGTGCCAGCAGTGCCCGGACCCCCGGTCCCGGGGAGCTGTTTTTT

d_call: .
clone_size: few
j_call: TRBJ2-3
v_call: TRBV7-2
cdr3_aa: CASSLGRGSDTQYF
cdr3_nt: TGTGCCAGCAGCTTAGGTCGTGGATCAGATACGCAGTATTTT

d_call: .
clone_size: once
j_call: TRBJ2-7
v_call: TRBV2
cdr3_aa: CASTSRGRPYEQYF
cdr3_nt: TGTGCCAGCACCTCTAGGGGGAGGCCTTACGAGCAGTACTTC

d_call: .
clone_size: .
j_call: TRBJ1-2
v_call: TRBV6-2/TRBV6-3
cdr3_aa: CASSKGEEVYGYTF
cdr3_nt: TGTGCCAGCAGTAAGGGAGAGGAGGTATATGGCTACACCTTC

d_call: .
clone_size: .
j_call: TRBJ1-1
v_call: TRBV6-5
cdr3_aa: CASSDAGRDTEAFF
cdr3_nt: TGTGCCAGCAGTGACGCGGGAAGGGACACTGAAGCTTTCTTT

d_call: .
clone_size: .
j_call: TRBJ2-3
v_call: TRBV10-3
cdr3_aa: CAISPSGGFGSDTQYF
cdr3_nt: TGTGCCATCTCCCCTAGTGGGGGCTTCGGGTCAGATACGCAGTATTTT

d_call: .
clone_size: few
j_call: TRBJ1-1
v_call: TRBV6-6
cdr3_aa: CASIMTAGNTEAFF
cdr3_nt: TGTGCCAGCATCATGACGGCGGGGAACACTGAAGCTTTCTTT

d_call: TRBD1
clone_size: .
j_call: TRBJ1-1
v_call: TRBV7-6
cdr3_aa: CASSLLTLGQSTEAFF
cdr3_nt: TGTGCCAGCAGCTTACTTACCCTGGGACAGAGCACTGAAGCTTTCTTT

d_call: .
clone_size: .
j_call: TRBJ1-5
v_call: TRBV6-6
cdr3_aa: CANGRRDSQPQHF
cdr3_nt: TGTGCCAACGGTCGCAGGGATTCCCAGCCCCAGCATTTT

d_call: TRBD1
clone_size: .
j_call: TRBJ1-1
v_call: TRBV5-4
cdr3_aa: CASSLAWGQLNTEAFF
cdr3_nt: TGTGCCAGCAGCTTGGCCTGGGGACAGTTGAACACTGAAGCTTTCTTT

d_call: .
clone_size: .
j_call: TRBJ1-2
v_call: TRBV27
cdr3_aa: CASGLLWGQANYGYTF
cdr3_nt: TGTGCCAGCGGACTATTATGGGGCCAAGCTAACTATGGCTACACCTTC

d_call: .
clone_size: few
j_call: TRBJ1-2
v_call: TRBV12-3/TRBV12-4
cdr3_aa: CASRFTGIYGYTF
cdr3_nt: TGTGCCAGCAGATTCACAGGGATCTATGGCTACACCTTC

d_call: TRBD1
clone_size: .
j_call: TRBJ2-4
v_call: TRBV18
cdr3_aa: CASSLRTGIAKNIQYF
cdr3_nt: TGTGCCAGCTCACTCCGGACAGGGATAGCCAAAAACATTCAGTACTTC

d_call: TRBD1
clone_size: few
j_call: TRBJ1-2
v_call: TRBV12-3/TRBV12-4
cdr3_aa: CASSSATGIYGYTF
cdr3_nt: TGTGCCAGCAGTTCAGCGACAGGGATTTATGGCTACACCTTC

d_call: .
clone_size: few
j_call: TRBJ1-1
v_call: TRBV3-1
cdr3_aa: CASSRGDLGGTEAFF
cdr3_nt: TGTGCCAGCAGCCGAGGTGACCTTGGGGGCACTGAAGCTTTCTTT

d_call: TRBD1
clone_size: once
j_call: TRBJ1-2
v_call: TRBV7-9
cdr3_aa: CASSSTGTGTSYGYTF
cdr3_nt: TGTGCCAGCAGCTCCACCGGGACAGGGACCAGCTATGGCTACACCTTC